The rows below give T cell receptor beta chains drawn from one sample of a study of T cell repertoires in cytomegalovirus infection. The antigens for these receptors are not known. TCRdb reanalysed the reads using MiXCR and keeps one entry per CDR3 protein. This table has around 310,000 distinct CDR3 sequences, under 35% appearing once. Sequenced here: cultured PBMCs, sampled from culture after CMV antigen stimulation. These receptors were taken from a human donor in good health (CMV status not recorded). Some clones in this sample may be carry-over from other donors' samples. Each CDR3 is given with its conserved first and last residue. The D gene is left open where the match is weak. Not every row has a clone size; where given, it reads once, few, many or a size class.

D,size,J,V,CDR3,DNA
TRBD1,NA,TRBJ1-2,TRBV29-1,CSVEEGAMGYGYTF,TGCAGCGTTGAGGAGGGGGCGATGGGCTATGGCTACACCTTC
NA,once,TRBJ2-3,TRBV2,CASSELRQNTQYF,TGTGCCAGCAGTGAACTCCGTCAAAATACGCAGTATTTT
TRBD2,NA,TRBJ2-7,TRBV13,CASSAKAGVASYEQYF,TGTGCCAGCAGCGCTAAAGCGGGAGTCGCCTCCTACGAGCAGTACTTC
TRBD1,NA,TRBJ1-5,TRBV7-6,CASSATGVGNQPQHF,TGTGCCAGCAGCGCGACAGGGGTGGGAAATCAGCCCCAGCATTTT
NA,few,TRBJ2-5,TRBV7-6,CASSRSGMRTQYF,TGTGCCAGCAGCCGATCGGGGATGAGGACCCAGTACTTC
NA,many,TRBJ1-4,TRBV6-6,CASSYTTAFDTEKLFF,TGTGCCAGCAGTTACACGACCGCCTTCGACACTGAAAAACTGTTTTTT
TRBD1,NA,TRBJ1-2,TRBV20-1,CSASGTGTAGYTF,TGCAGTGCGTCCGGGACAGGGACTGCTGGCTACACCTTC
NA,few,TRBJ2-2,TRBV3-1,CASSRLTSTGELFF,TGTGCCAGCAGCCGCCTCACTAGCACCGGGGAGCTGTTTTTT
NA,few,TRBJ2-3,TRBV19,CASSLDSLSTDTQYF,TGTGCCAGTAGCCTGGACTCCCTAAGCACAGATACGCAGTATTTT
TRBD2,NA,TRBJ2-1,TRBV7-8,CASSFNSGGSYNEQFF,TGTGCCAGCAGCTTCAATAGCGGGGGGTCCTACAATGAGCAGTTCTTC
TRBD2,NA,TRBJ2-7,TRBV6-8,CASSRTSGPSYEQYF,TGTGCCAGCAGTCGTACTAGCGGGCCATCCTACGAGCAGTACTTC
NA,NA,TRBJ1-6,TRBV27,CAYPIRHPDLNNSPLHF,TGTGCCTACCCGATTAGACACCCCGACCTTAATAATTCACCCCTCCACTTT
NA,few,TRBJ1-5,TRBV4-1,CASSQDRNYNQPQHF,TGCGCCAGCAGCCAAGACCGGAACTACAATCAGCCCCAGCATTTT
TRBD2,few,TRBJ2-5,TRBV20-1,CSAPGLAGGKLKTQYF,TGCAGTGCTCCGGGACTAGCGGGAGGGAAATTGAAGACCCAGTACTTC
NA,few,TRBJ1-3,TRBV18,CASSPRTVASNGGNSGNTIYF,TGTGCCAGCTCACCACGGACCGTCGCCTCGAACGGTGGAAACTCTGGAAACACCATATATTTT
NA,few,TRBJ2-7,TRBV12-3/TRBV12-4,CASLRGKRGPGREQYF,TGTGCCAGTCTCAGGGGCAAGCGAGGGCCAGGGCGGGAGCAGTACTTC
TRBD2,many,TRBJ2-7,TRBV7-8,CASSSGLAGVVAYEQYF,TGTGCCAGCAGCTCGGGACTAGCGGGAGTAGTCGCCTACGAGCAGTACTTC
TRBD2,NA,TRBJ2-2,TRBV15,CATSRDWGAGGPGYAVAGELFF,TGTGCCACCAGCAGAGATTGGGGAGCGGGGGGGCCTGGCTACGCAGTGGCCGGGGAGCTGTTTTTT
TRBD1,few,TRBJ2-7,TRBV6-2/TRBV6-3,CASSTDRGHSYEQYF,TGTGCCAGCAGTACCGACAGGGGGCACTCCTACGAGCAGTACTTC
TRBD2,NA,TRBJ2-7,TRBV7-6,CASSLAGGSGGSYEQYF,TGTGCCAGCAGCTTAGCGGGGGGTAGCGGGGGATCCTACGAGCAGTACTTC
TRBD1,NA,TRBJ1-2,TRBV27,CASTPLIRGRKGGYTF,TGTGCCAGCACCCCCTTGATCAGGGGGCGCAAAGGTGGCTACACCTTC
NA,NA,TRBJ2-3,TRBV29-1,CSVDLHDPGTQYF,TGCAGCGTTGACTTACACGACCCGGGTACGCAGTATTTT
NA,few,TRBJ2-3,TRBV6-1,CASSQPGNTDTQYF,TGTGCCAGCAGCCAACCAGGGAATACAGATACGCAGTATTTT
NA,NA,TRBJ2-5,TRBV12-3/TRBV12-4,CASSSHGTGETQYF,TGTGCCAGCAGTTCCCACGGTACCGGGGAGACCCAGTACTTC
NA,NA,TRBJ2-1,TRBV7-2,CASSRLGVSYNEQFF,TGTGCCAGCAGCCGACTCGGGGTCTCCTACAATGAGCAGTTCTTC
NA,few,TRBJ2-1,TRBV18,CASSPQGVDNEQFF,TGTGCCAGCTCACCACAGGGGGTGGACAATGAGCAGTTCTTC
NA,NA,TRBJ2-1,TRBV5-4,CASSLSDSEQFF,TGTGCCAGCAGCCTATCTGACAGTGAGCAGTTCTTC
NA,NA,TRBJ2-7,TRBV12-3/TRBV12-4,CASSTAGSYEQYF,TGTGCCAGCAGTACGGCAGGGTCCTACGAGCAGTACTTC
NA,NA,TRBJ2-1,TRBV24-1,CATSDRLEQFF,TGTGCCACCAGTGATCGACTCGAGCAGTTCTTC
TRBD1,NA,TRBJ1-5,TRBV6-1,CASSHRKIQGASNQPQHF,TGTGCCAGCAGTCACAGAAAAATACAGGGGGCAAGCAATCAGCCCCAGCATTTT
TRBD2,NA,TRBJ2-5,TRBV4-2,CASSQDRASGGPQETQYF,TGTGCCAGCAGCCAAGATAGGGCTAGCGGGGGGCCCCAAGAGACCCAGTACTTC